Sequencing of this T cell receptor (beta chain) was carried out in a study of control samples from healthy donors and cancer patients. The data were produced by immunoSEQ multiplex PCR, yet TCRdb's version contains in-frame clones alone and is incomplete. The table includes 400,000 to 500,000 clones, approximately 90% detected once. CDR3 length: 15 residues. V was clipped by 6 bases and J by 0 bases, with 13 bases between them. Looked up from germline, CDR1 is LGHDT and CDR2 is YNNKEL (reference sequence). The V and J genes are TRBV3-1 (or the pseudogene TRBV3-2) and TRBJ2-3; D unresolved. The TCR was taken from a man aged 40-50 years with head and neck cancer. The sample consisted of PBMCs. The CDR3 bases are TGTGCCAGCAGTCGATCGGAGACTAGCACAGATACGCAGTATTTT. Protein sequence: CASSRSETSTDTQYF.